This passage covers 16 T cell receptor beta chains from one sample sequenced in a study of shared clonotypes between healthy human individuals. TCRdb keeps only in-frame clones here, not all; method: immunoSEQ multiplex PCR. The sample has some 240,000 clones, 65% seen once. Sequences were obtained from memory CD4+ T cells sorted from blood. As to subset: CD45RA-negative fraction. The receptors shown here come from a man between 25 and 39 years old in good health.

The V and J genes are TRBV6-1 and TRBJ2-7; no clear D. Trimming shortened V by 6 bases and J by 4 bases, and 4 bases separated the two germline ends. This CDR3 contains 10 residues. CDR1 MNHNS and CDR2 SASEGT come from the germline V gene. The CDR3 DNA reads as TGTGCCAGCAGAGAGTACGAGCAGTACTTC. This translates into CASREYEQYF.

The chain combines TRBV27 with TRBJ2-1, with 10 bases matching TRBD2. This CDR3 region has 14 residues. Germline-derived CDR1 and CDR2 are MNHEY and SMNVEV (reference sequence). The trim removed 4 bases at V and 9 bases at J, leaving 6 bases unmatched. CDR3 sequence: CASSSPGLAVEQFF. The DNA for the CDR3 is TGTGCCAGCAGTTCACCCGGACTAGCGGTTGAGCAGTTCTTC.

This clone was seen only a few times. The genes are TRBV5-4 and TRBJ1-2; perhaps TRBD1 as D (6 bases). The CDR3 sequence is 13 residues long. In germline, CDR1 is SGHNT, CDR2 YYREEE (reference sequence). V lost 2 bases, J lost 8 bases, and 13 bases lay in between. The DNA of the CDR3 is TGTGCCAGCAGCTTACTCAGGGGAGACGGCTACACCTTC. Protein: CASSLLRGDGYTF.

This clone was recorded at least ten times. This rearrangement joins TRBV5-1 to TRBJ2-7, with 10 bases identical to TRBD2. This CDR3 comprises 15 residues. The junction had 8 bases not matched to a gene; V was cut back by 4 bases and J by 4 bases. Per germline, CDR1 SGHRS and CDR2 YFSETQ. The CDR3 protein is CASSTASGSGYEQYF. The CDR3 DNA sequence: TGCGCCAGCAGCACAGCTAGCGGGAGCGGGTACGAGCAGTACTTC.

The chain uses TRBV7-2 and TRBJ1-1; maybe TRBD1 (6 bases). Germline CDR1 is SGHTA and CDR2 is FQGNSA. The CDR3 length is 13 residues. The V end was cut by 5 bases, the J end by 11 bases, with 18 bases between. CDR3 in amino acids: CASSRKGGAVAFF. CDR3 sequence (DNA): TGTGCCAGCAGCCGAAAGGGGGGCGCTGTTGCTTTCTTT.

This clone showed up many times. The J gene is TRBJ2-1, the V gene TRBV7-9, with D unresolved. V was trimmed by 2 bases and J by 5 bases, leaving 4 bases between them. The CDR3 runs 12 residues. Germline V gene data show CDR1 as SEHNR and CDR2 as FQNEAQ (reference sequence). CDR3 sequence: CASSLSNNEQFF. The DNA of the CDR3 is TGTGCCAGCAGCTTAAGTAACAATGAGCAGTTCTTC.

The rearrangement joins TRBV6-6 to TRBJ2-1, with a possible D match to TRBD2 (5 bases). CDR3 length: 16 amino acids. Between the trimmed V and J ends, which lost 0 bases and 9 bases, there was a span of 18 bases. Looked up from germline, CDR1 is MNHNY and CDR2 is SVGAGI (reference sequence). The CDR3 bases are TGTGCCAGCAGTTACTCAGCCCTCCTACTAGGCGGTGAGCAGTTCTTC. It codes for CASSYSALLLGGEQFF.

This rearrangement joins TRBV5-1 to TRBJ2-2; 9 bases agree with TRBD1. The CDR3 extends over 15 amino acids. Trimming took 6 bases from V and 4 from J; bases not matched to a gene: 7. Germline lookup yields CDR1 SGHRS and CDR2 YFSETQ. The CDR3 DNA sequence: TGCGCCAGCATGGAGGGACAGGGAGCCACCGGGGAGCTGTTTTTT. Translation gives CASMEGQGATGELFF.

This clone has only a few counts. V usage is TRBV28 and J usage is TRBJ2-6; a possible D gene is TRBD1 (6 bases). The V and J ends lost 5 bases and 0 bases respectively, with 11 bases between them. This CDR3 spans 16 amino acids. The germline gives CDR1 MDHEN, CDR2 SYDVKM. CDR3 loop: CASSPTGLSGANVLTF. Written as DNA, the CDR3 is TGTGCCAGCAGTCCAACAGGGCTCTCTGGGGCCAACGTCCTGACTTTC.

V gene TRBV2 combines with J gene TRBJ1-3; 7 bases are a match to TRBD1. V lost 5 bases to trimming and J lost 0 bases; unmatched junction nucleotides: 4. The CDR3 has 15 amino acids. Germline assignment: CDR1 SNHLY and CDR2 FYNNEI. The CDR3 loop is CASSSRDSSGNTIYF. CDR3 sequence (DNA): TGTGCCAGCAGTAGCCGGGACAGCTCTGGAAACACCATATATTTT.

The genes are TRBV18 and TRBJ1-4, with unresolved D. The CDR3 consists of 15 residues. Germline V gene sequence: CDR1 KGHSH, CDR2 LQKENI. The V gene lost 2 bases and the J gene lost 7 bases, with 14 bases spanning the gap. CDR3: CASSPSGSGGEKLFF. CDR3 nucleotide sequence: TGTGCCAGCTCACCATCAGGATCGGGCGGTGAAAAACTGTTTTTT.

The V call is TRBV5-8, the J call TRBJ2-3, with unresolved D. Trimming stripped 4 bases from V and 2 bases from J, with 14 bases between. Germline values: CDR1 SGHTS, CDR2 YDEGEE. The CDR3 totals 15 residues. DNA for the CDR3: TGTGCCAGCAGCCCTGGGATGGTAGTCACAGATACGCAGTATTTT. This codes for CASSPGMVVTDTQYF.

This rearrangement joins TRBV2 to TRBJ2-2, with TRBD2 matching over 8 bases. Germline V CDR1 and CDR2: SNHLY, FYNNEI. The V gene end was trimmed by 8 bases and the J gene end by 5 bases; junction bases not matched to a gene: 10. This CDR3 spans 15 amino acids. DNA for the CDR3: TGTGCCAGCGCGCTGACTAGCGCCGGTACCGGGGAGCTGTTTTTT. Protein sequence: CASALTSAGTGELFF.

This chain connects TRBV11-2 to TRBJ2-7, with a possible D match to TRBD2 (5 bases). The CDR3 is 16 amino acids. The V gene lost 1 base and the J gene lost 3 bases, with 16 bases spanning the gap. The V gene's germline CDR1 is SGHAT and CDR2 FQNNGV. The CDR3 here is CASSLATGIWSYEQYF. Written as DNA, the CDR3 is TGTGCCAGCAGCTTAGCAACCGGGATATGGAGCTACGAGCAGTACTTC.

This clone has just a few counts. The chain joins TRBV19 to TRBJ2-1; D is unclear. Between the trimmed V and J ends, which lost 5 bases and 0 bases, there was a span of 11 bases. Germline CDR1 LNHDA, CDR2 SQIVND (reference sequence). The CDR3 has 15 amino acids. The CDR3: CASSRAFSSYNEQFF. The CDR3 DNA is TGTGCCAGTAGTCGGGCGTTTAGCTCCTACAATGAGCAGTTCTTC.

The chain employs TRBV5-6 and TRBJ1-2, with TRBD1 identical over 7 bases. The V and J ends lost 3 bases and 7 bases, in that order; junction bases with no gene match: 9. Germline V gene sequence: CDR1 SGHDT, CDR2 YYEEEE. This CDR3 region has 14 residues. The DNA for the CDR3 is TGTGCCAGCAGCTCGACAGGGATTGGGGCTGGCTACACCTTC. Translated, it gives CASSSTGIGAGYTF.